The entry below describes one T cell receptor (beta chain). This clone was counted a single time. The target of this receptor is not known. No per-base quality is available; no much larger clone lies one base away. The data were obtained in a study of blood T cell repertoires in COVID-19 (dated by TCRdb to 2019 to 2021). Context from the whole study: Samples from collaborators originated in the United States, Italy and Spain and spanned both the acute and convalescent phases of COVID-19. The material from the prospective study consisted of cDNA or gDNA derived from T cells, B-cell-depleted T cells, or PBMCs. Deeply sampled blood TCRbeta repertoires from subjects exposed to, actively infected with, or recovered from COVID-19 were included in the dataset. The repertoires were made available in a free public database intended to serve as a resource for research on the immune response to SARS-CoV-2. The samples were drawn from two sources: the first 160 participants of the ongoing ImmuneRACE study, and 1,200 or so subjects contributed by 6 global collaborators. The sample metadata nearly always contained a de-identified subject ID, COVID-19 status, age in years and sex. HLA class I and class II types, where available, came from metadata supplied by the sample provider rather than from assay-based typing.

The investigation overall reported the following: The amount of clinical and demographic metadata varied by source and participant and was provided uncurated.

CDR1 and CDR2, looked up from the germline V gene, are ENHRY and SYGVKD. Trimming costs V 4 bases and J 4 bases, and their ends lie 6 bases apart. The CDR3 numbers 12 residues from cysteine through phenylalanine. This entry keeps only the CDR3 DNA: 36 bases, framed from base 1. TCRbeta CDR3 regions were amplified from genomic DNA using the immunoSEQ Assay, a bias-controlled multiplex PCR. In the paper's pipeline: The number of nucleated cells in each sample was estimated by amplification of reference gene primers within the assay. To quantify the absolute abundance of each unique TCRbeta CDR3 rearrangement, sequence reads were collapsed and filtered. Productive Simpson clonality was computed per sample as the square root of Simpson's diversity index over productive rearrangements. This immuneACCESS table, as held by TCRdb, lists in-frame sequences with V and J called but not all clones. Of the missing ones, under half trace to an unresolved V gene in checked studies; the others have no known cause. The DNA gave D and trimming, while V, J and clone size come from that table. For this sample the table gives 50,000 to 70,000 clones, of which 80% to 95% were detected only once. The ten largest clones add up to around 9.1% of the sample.

Collaborating institutions collected whole blood in K2EDTA tubes following their own protocols. For TCRbeta analysis, collaborators shipped samples as frozen whole blood, isolated PBMCs, or DNA extracted from either of those sample types. This sequence uses TRBV10-3 and TRBJ2-3, with a weak D call of TRBD2 (5 bases match). The source is a woman of 80 years or more with active COVID-19. Input material: peripheral blood. The sequence in DNA is TGTGCCATCAGTGGGGAGTCAGATACGCAGTATTTT. It is translated as CAISGESDTQYF.